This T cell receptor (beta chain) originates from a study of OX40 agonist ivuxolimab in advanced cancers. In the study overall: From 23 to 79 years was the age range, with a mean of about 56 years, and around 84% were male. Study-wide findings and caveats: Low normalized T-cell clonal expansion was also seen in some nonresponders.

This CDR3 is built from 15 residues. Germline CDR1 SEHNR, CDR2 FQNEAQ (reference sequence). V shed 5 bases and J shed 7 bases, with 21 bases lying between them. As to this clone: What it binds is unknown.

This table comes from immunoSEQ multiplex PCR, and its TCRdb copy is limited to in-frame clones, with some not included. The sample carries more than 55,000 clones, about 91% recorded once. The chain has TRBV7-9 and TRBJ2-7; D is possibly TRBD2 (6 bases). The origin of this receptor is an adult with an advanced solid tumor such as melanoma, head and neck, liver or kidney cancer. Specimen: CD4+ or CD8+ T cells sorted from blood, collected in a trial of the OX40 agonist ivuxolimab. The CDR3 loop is CASSAHRGGTEEQYF. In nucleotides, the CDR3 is TGTGCCAGCAGCGCACATCGGGGAGGAACCGAAGAGCAGTACTTC.